Listed here are 5 T cell receptor beta chains from one sample, sequenced in a study of cytomegalovirus exposure and HLA in healthy donors. The table came from immunoSEQ multiplex PCR; TCRdb's copy has only in-frame clones and leaves some out. The sample consists of more than 120,000 clones, approximately 90% of them appearing once. The specimen was PBMCs. The receptors derive from a man younger than 35 in good health and CMV-seropositive.

This chain uses TRBV6-6 with TRBJ2-1; perhaps TRBD1 as D (5 bases). Germline V gene sequence: CDR1 MNHNY, CDR2 SVGAGI (reference sequence). The CDR3 runs to 12 residues. Trimming removed 5 bases from V and 7 bases from J, with 9 bases in between. CDR3 in amino acids: CASSPNRNEQFF. The CDR3 nucleotides read TGTGCCAGCAGTCCAAACAGGAATGAGCAGTTCTTC.

The chain has TRBV5-1 and TRBJ2-1; 9 nucleotides line up with TRBD2. CDR1 and CDR2 from the germline V gene are SGHRS and YFSETQ. J lost 8 bases, V lost 0 bases, and 15 bases had no gene match. The length of the CDR3 is 18 residues. DNA of the CDR3: TGCGCCAGCAGCTTGGGCCGGATAGCGGGAGTTAATGGGGATGAGCAGTTCTTC. Its protein is CASSLGRIAGVNGDEQFF.

V usage is TRBV27 and J usage is TRBJ1-1; maybe TRBD1 (5 bases). V dropped 5 bases and J dropped 1 base, with 14 bases sitting between them. The CDR3 length is 15 residues. CDR1 MNHEY and CDR2 SMNVEV come from the germline V gene (reference sequence). CDR3 DNA sequence: TGTGCCAGCAGTCCTGGGGAAACAGGGAACACTGAAGCTTTCTTT. Protein product: CASSPGETGNTEAFF.

This rearrangement joins TRBV5-4 to TRBJ1-6; a weak D match, TRBD1 (5 bases). Germline assignment: CDR1 SGHNT and CDR2 YYREEE (reference sequence). With 2 bases removed from V and 7 bases from J, the gap between germline ends came to 13 bases. CDR3 length: 15 residues. The CDR3 region has the DNA TGTGCCAGCAGCTTTTCTTTGGGACTCAATTCACCCCTCCACTTT. Protein sequence: CASSFSLGLNSPLHF.

This clone was observed a handful of times. The genes are TRBV2 and TRBJ1-5; D is possibly TRBD1 (6 bases). CDR3 length equals 13 residues. The V gene's germline CDR1 is SNHLY and CDR2 FYNNEI. Trimming pared 6 bases from V and 1 base from J, leaving 7 bases between. The CDR3 protein is CASRTGSNQPQHF. In nucleotides, the CDR3 is TGTGCCAGCAGGACAGGAAGCAATCAGCCCCAGCATTTT.